This T cell receptor (beta chain) was captured by sequencing in a study of CD8+ T cells in alopecia areata (dated by TCRdb to 2016 to 2018). Turning to the overall study: To study T cell clonal expansion in alopecia areata, the researchers applied high-throughput TCRbeta sequencing to both the C3H/HeJ mouse model and human patients. In humans, TCRbeta sequencing was performed on scalp tissue and on sorted CD4+ and CD8+ peripheral blood T cells from healthy controls and from patients with patchy or totalis/universalis alopecia areata. Clonality in the scalp was compared among normal scalp (n=4), patchy alopecia areata scalp (n=8), and alopecia totalis/universalis scalp (n=8). The RNA source kit depended on sample type: the PAXgene miRNA kit for fixed scalp, the miRNeasy kit for PBMCs, and the RNeasy kit for mouse skin. TCRbeta CDR3 regions were amplified by immunoSEQ multiplex PCR using 35 Vbeta forward and 13 Jbeta reverse primers. Study-level results and caveats: TCR sequences shared between patients were less clear than in mice, possibly partly because of HLA diversity in the patient population. Unlike mouse skin, where gammadelta T cells dominate, normal human skin contains resident alphabeta T cells that get sequenced too, which complicates analysis of the scalp TCR repertoire. Higher clonality and more expanded CD8+ clones were observed in lesional scalp than in normal scalp, particularly in alopecia totalis/universalis, a finding suggestive of antigenic drive.

As to this clone: This clone's antigen is unknown. It has no much larger one-base neighbor in the sample; base qualities were not kept.

Unaffected controls provided scalp biopsies and blood samples. Human scalp biopsies went straight into PAXgene tissue containers for immediate fixation. Trimming removed 4 bases from V and 11 bases from J, leaving 20 bases between the germline ends. The CDR3 starts with the cysteine, ends with the phenylalanine, and has 15 residues. Solely the CDR3 DNA is kept, with 45 bases framed from the first base. Looking up the germline V gene yields CDR1 SGHDN and CDR2 FVKESK. The library relied on the immunoSEQ multiplex PCR assay. To provide template for TCR sequencing, every sample had RNA extracted and reverse transcribed into cDNA. First-strand cDNA was synthesized using SuperScript III with a 2:1 mix of oligo-dT and random hexamers. A synthetic immune receptor repertoire was used to measure amplification bias, and any remaining bias was corrected computationally. As for how the authors treated the data: Raw reads were preprocessed for error removal, and CDR3 was defined according to IMGT conventions as running from the conserved cysteine to phenylalanine. Clonality was calculated as 1 minus Shannon entropy normalized by log2 of the number of productive unique TCRs. Whether each scalp clone was CD4 or CD8 was inferred by checking scalp TCRbeta sequences against the CD4 and CD8 repertoires from sorted blood. TCRdb provides this immuneACCESS table in a form limited to in-frame rearrangements. Some clones are lacking; in checked studies, under half of them reflect an unresolved V gene, and why the rest are absent is not known. The V and J calls and clone size come from that table; D and trimming were worked out from the DNA. This sample is represented by over 3,500 clones; 68% of them were singletons. The leading ten clones occupy about 20% of the sample.

The specimen sequenced was skin. This clonotype was obtained from a human donor in good health. Recombination linked TRBV14 to TRBJ1-4; the D gene is perhaps TRBD1, from 5 matching bases. CDR3 sequence: CASSRAGQRWGKLFF. The sequenced DNA is TGTGCCAGCAGCCGGGCGGGTCAGCGTTGGGGGAAACTGTTTTTT.